The 4 T cell receptor beta chains below were found in one sample sequenced in a study of blood T cells in healthy people across ages. With a J-beta primer mix and a sample-barcoded 5' primer, a second PCR ran about 6 to 11 cycles. TCRdb ran MiXCR on the 5' RACE reads and lists one entry per CDR3 protein. The sample has hundreds of thousands of distinct CDR3 sequences, 25% to 30% seen once. Sequencing was done on a sample of blood. The receptors derive from an elderly woman in good health.

For this clonotype: This may come from a read error, since a much larger clone is one base off. The chain uses TRBV7-7 and TRBJ2-7, with 10 bases that match TRBD1. Per the germline V gene, CDR1 is SSHAT and CDR2 is FNYEAQ (reference sequence). J was trimmed by 7 bases and V by 0 bases; bases with no gene match: 6. The CDR3 totals 15 residues. The CDR3 nucleotides are TGTGCCAGCAGCTTAGCCGGGACAGGGGTGTATGAGCAGTACTTC. Its protein product is CASSLAGTGVYEQYF.

Ten or more counts support this clonotype. The chain joins TRBV3-1 to TRBJ1-2, with D perhaps matching TRBD1 (5 bases). V was clipped by 4 bases and J by 6 bases, with 12 bases between them. Germline V gene lookup returns CDR1 LGHDT and CDR2 YNNKEL (reference sequence). The CDR3 has 13 residues. The CDR3 DNA is TGTGCCAGCAGCCGCGTAGGGGCCGATGGCTACACCTTC. Translation gives CASSRVGADGYTF. The full variable domain, completed using reference TRBV3-1 and TRBJ1-2, is DTAVSQTPKYLVTQMGNDKSIKCEQNLGHDTMYWYKQDSKKFLKIMFSYNNKELIINETVPNRFSPKSPDKAHLNLHINSLELGDSAVYFCASSRVGADGYTFGSGTRLTVV.

This clonotype was counted at least ten times. The chain employs TRBV7-2 and TRBJ2-5; D may match TRBD1 or TRBD2 (5 bases each). The germline V gene encodes CDR1 SGHTA and CDR2 FQGNSA. This CDR3 has 14 residues. The V end was cut by 4 bases, the J end by 4 bases, with 13 bases between. The CDR3 protein is CASSSRVGGETQYF. Here the CDR3 DNA reads TGTGCCAGCAGCTCCAGGGTTGGAGGAGAGACCCAGTACTTC.

This rearrangement joins TRBV7-6 to TRBJ2-1, with a weak D call TRBD2 (7 bases). The CDR3 is made up of 19 amino acids. With 5 bases removed from V and 2 bases from J, the gap between germline ends came to 25 bases. Germline V gene sequence: CDR1 SGHVS, CDR2 FNYEAQ. DNA of the CDR3: TGTGCCAGCAGCCCGAAAGGGGGGTCTCGCGGGGGAACCTACAATGAGCAGTTCTTC. It yields the protein CASSPKGGSRGGTYNEQFF.